A single sample gave rise to the 10 T cell receptor beta chains below, sequenced in a study of siplizumab effects on memory and regulatory T cells. Only in-frame clones appear in the TCRdb table, and some are missing; sequencing was by immunoSEQ multiplex PCR. The table records 100,000 or so clones, approximately 92% of them present only once. What was sequenced was CD4+ T cells sorted from blood. The source of these receptors is a human donor in good health.

The chain recombines TRBV2 with TRBJ2-7, with 8 bases that match TRBD1. Germline assignment: CDR1 SNHLY and CDR2 FYNNEI. V lost 4 bases, J lost 4 bases, and 3 bases stayed unmatched. The CDR3 consists of 13 residues. CDR3 nucleotides: TGTGCCAGCAGTGCGGACAGGGTTTACGAGCAGTACTTC. It codes for CASSADRVYEQYF.

The chain recombines TRBV19 with TRBJ2-5; no clear D. V lost 8 bases to trimming and J lost 2 bases, with 18 bases between them. Germline CDR1 and CDR2: LNHDA and SQIVND (reference sequence). The CDR3 runs 15 residues. CDR3 sequence (DNA): TGTGCCAGTGCCGTTGGTGGTGTTTATCAAGAGACCCAGTACTTC. It specifies CASAVGGVYQETQYF.

The CDR3 sequence is CASSSPALGNSPLHF. CDR3 coding DNA: TGTGCCAGCAGTTCCCCGGCCCTGGGGAATTCACCCCTCCACTTT. J is TRBJ1-6 and V is TRBV27, with D uncertain. The ends were cut back, 4 bases at V and 7 bases at J, with 14 bases in the middle. The CDR3 is 15 amino acids. Germline CDR1 is MNHEY and CDR2 is SMNVEV (reference sequence).

The CDR3 protein is CSVAPNSGGSYNEQFF. The CDR3 DNA sequence: TGCAGCGTGGCCCCGAATAGCGGGGGTTCCTACAATGAGCAGTTCTTC. This chain joins TRBV29-1 and TRBJ2-1, with TRBD2 matching 9 bases. The CDR3 contains 16 residues. After removal of 6 bases from V and 1 base from J, the junction contained 10 bases not matched to a gene. CDR1 is SQVTM, CDR2 ANQGSEA, per germline.

This clone was recorded a few times. The rearrangement links TRBV10-3 to TRBJ2-7; a possible D gene is TRBD1 (5 bases). V was cut by 6 bases and J by 5 bases, with 8 bases left in between. The CDR3 is 11 amino acids. The germline V gene encodes CDR1 ENHRY and CDR2 SYGVKD. The CDR3 is CAIRGVDEQYF. The DNA of the CDR3 is TGTGCCATCAGAGGGGTTGACGAGCAGTACTTC.

The chain carries TRBV5-4 and TRBJ1-2, with D possibly matching TRBD1 (6 bases). With 1 base removed from V and 4 bases from J, the gap between germline ends came to 11 bases. The CDR3 contains 14 residues. In germline, CDR1 is SGHNT, CDR2 YYREEE (reference sequence). This chain's CDR3 is CASSLLGAGYGYTF. The CDR3 DNA reads as TGTGCCAGCAGCTTGCTGGGGGCCGGCTATGGCTACACCTTC.

The gene calls are TRBV19 and TRBJ1-2; a weak D match, TRBD1 (6 bases). This CDR3 spans 11 amino acids. The germline V gene has CDR1 LNHDA and CDR2 SQIVND (reference sequence). The V gene lost 7 bases and the J gene lost 5 bases, with 8 bases spanning the gap. In DNA form, the CDR3 reads TGTGCCAGTAAACAGGGATATGGCTACACCTTC. This gives the protein CASKQGYGYTF.

Here the CDR3 DNA reads TGCGCCAGCAGCCCATCACAGGGTCGGGACACCATATATTTT. Protein sequence: CASSPSQGRDTIYF. The chain employs TRBV5-1 and TRBJ1-3; perhaps TRBD1 as D (6 bases). V was pared by 4 bases and J by 8 bases, with 16 bases between. The CDR3 contains 14 residues. Per germline, CDR1 SGHRS and CDR2 YFSETQ.

The V gene is TRBV7-2, the J gene TRBJ2-7; 8 bases line up with TRBD1. After removal of 5 bases from V and 2 bases from J, the junction contained 5 bases not matched to a gene. Germline V gives CDR1 SGHTA, CDR2 FQGNSA. CDR3 size: 14 residues. In nucleotides, the CDR3 is TGTGCCAGCAGCCCCGGGACAGGCCCCTACGAGCAGTACTTC. Its protein is CASSPGTGPYEQYF.

CDR3 in amino acids: CASSEGRGGYTF. In nucleotides, the CDR3 is TGTGCCAGCAGTGAAGGGCGGGGCGGCTACACCTTC. The chain links TRBV6-1 to TRBJ1-2; D might be TRBD1 (5 bases). V lost 1 base and J 8 bases, leaving 8 bases between the germline ends. CDR1 MNHNS and CDR2 SASEGT come from the germline V gene. The CDR3 loop spans 12 amino acids.